The 20 T cell receptor beta chains in this list originate from one sample, sequenced in a study of OX40 agonist ivuxolimab in advanced cancers. This table comes from immunoSEQ multiplex PCR, and its TCRdb copy is limited to in-frame clones, with some not included. This table holds around 100,000 clones, 87% found once. The sample here was CD4+ or CD8+ T cells sorted from blood, taken in a trial of the OX40 agonist ivuxolimab. Source of these receptors: an adult with an advanced solid tumor such as melanoma, head and neck, liver or kidney cancer.

V is TRBV11-2 and J is TRBJ2-5; possibly TRBD1 for D (5 bases). Germline CDR1 SGHAT, CDR2 FQNNGV. Trimming took 2 bases from V and 10 from J, leaving 14 bases between them. The CDR3 length is 13 residues. CDR3 coding DNA: TGTGCCAGCAGCTTACGGCAGGGCCTGAACCAGTACTTC. It specifies CASSLRQGLNQYF.

The chain has TRBV7-2 and TRBJ2-1; 11 positions match TRBD2. This CDR3 comprises 15 residues. Germline V CDR1 and CDR2: SGHTA, FQGNSA. Trimming at V came to 5 bases and at J to 6 bases, leaving 6 bases not matched to a gene. This chain's CDR3 is CASSAPTSGTNEQFF. In DNA form, the CDR3 reads TGTGCCAGCAGCGCGCCGACTAGCGGGACCAATGAGCAGTTCTTC.

The rearrangement uses TRBV4-1 and TRBJ2-6, with D hard to call. This CDR3 has 18 residues. V was trimmed by 2 bases and J by 0 bases, leaving 14 bases between them. Germline CDR1 MGHRA, CDR2 YSYEKL. The CDR3, as DNA: TGCGCCAGCAGCCAAACACCCGGGTCCCCCTCTGGGGCCAACGTCCTGACTTTC. Protein: CASSQTPGSPSGANVLTF.

This sequence joins TRBV10-3 and TRBJ1-5; 11 bases align to TRBD1. The trim removed 8 bases at V and 9 bases at J, leaving 15 bases unmatched. The CDR3 runs to 16 residues. CDR1 ENHRY and CDR2 SYGVKD come from the germline V gene. This CDR3 reads CAIGNSGTGGSGPQHF. CDR3 sequence (DNA): TGTGCCATCGGGAACTCCGGGACAGGGGGTTCGGGGCCCCAGCATTTT.

This chain joins TRBV5-1 and TRBJ2-3, with D possibly TRBD1 on 5 matching bases. V was trimmed by 3 bases and J by 0 bases, leaving 5 bases between them. Germline V gene sequence: CDR1 SGHRS, CDR2 YFSETQ. The length of the CDR3 is 13 residues. CDR3 DNA sequence: TGCGCCAGCAGCTGGACAAGCACAGATACGCAGTATTTT. Its protein product is CASSWTSTDTQYF.

V gene TRBV11-1 combines with J gene TRBJ2-5; tentatively, D is TRBD1 (5 bases). The CDR3 is made up of 13 amino acids. Germline values: CDR1 SGHAT, CDR2 FQDESV (reference sequence). V was cut by 5 bases and J by 1 base, with 8 bases left in between. CDR3 nucleotides: TGTGCCAGCAGCGTCAGGGTCCAAGAGACCCAGTACTTC. Amino acids: CASSVRVQETQYF.

This clone was picked up a small number of times. The CDR3 nucleotides read TGCGCCAGCAGCCTCGCCGACAGGACTAATTCACCCCTCCACTTT. Translated, it gives CASSLADRTNSPLHF. The chain couples TRBV5-1 to TRBJ1-6; the D gene is possibly TRBD1 (6 bases). Trimming took 4 bases from V and 6 from J, leaving 14 bases between them. The CDR3 is 15 amino acids. Germline assignment: CDR1 SGHRS and CDR2 YFSETQ.

V usage is TRBV18 and J usage is TRBJ2-3; 10 bases fit TRBD2. Germline V CDR1 and CDR2: KGHSH, LQKENI. The CDR3 consists of 15 residues. The ends lost 2 bases at V and 6 bases at J; junction bases unmatched: 5. This chain's CDR3 is CASSPSGGATDTQYF. CDR3 DNA sequence: TGTGCCAGCTCACCAAGCGGGGGGGCCACGGATACGCAGTATTTT.

This rearrangement joins TRBV11-3 to TRBJ1-2, with 10 positions matching TRBD1. The CDR3 covers 16 residues. V was clipped by 1 base and J by 7 bases; unmatched bases: 9. Germline-derived CDR1 and CDR2 are SGHNT and YENEEA. The CDR3 DNA follows: TGTGCCAGCAGCTTAGCTACAGACAGGGGGCGTAGTGGCTACACCTTC. Amino acid sequence: CASSLATDRGRSGYTF.

The J gene is TRBJ2-5, the V gene TRBV5-4; TRBD2 is a possible D gene (6 bases). Per the germline V gene, CDR1 is SGHNT and CDR2 is YYREEE (reference sequence). The CDR3 contains 14 residues. Deletions cut 2 bases from V and 3 bases from J, with 11 bases between. The CDR3 nucleotides are TGTGCCAGCAGCTTCCAGACTAGGGAAGAGACCCAGTACTTC. Protein sequence: CASSFQTREETQYF. The whole variable domain, filled in from reference TRBV5-4 and TRBJ2-5, reads ETGVTQSPTHLIKTRGQQVTLRCSSQSGHNTVSWYQQALGQGPQFIFQYYREEENGRGNFPPRFSGLQFPNYSSELNVNALELDDSALYLCASSFQTREETQYFGPGTRLLVL.

The chain employs TRBV11-3 and TRBJ2-3, with 7 bases matching TRBD2. Germline V gene lookup returns CDR1 SGHNT and CDR2 YENEEA. Trimming removed 0 bases from V and 4 bases from J; junction bases left unmatched: 4. This CDR3 has 15 residues. The CDR3 region has the DNA TGTGCCAGCAGCTTAGACCCTAGCGGTCCAGATACGCAGTATTTT. This translates into CASSLDPSGPDTQYF.

The genes are TRBV6-5 and TRBJ1-4, with D possibly matching TRBD1 (5 bases). CDR3 length: 15 amino acids. Germline loops: CDR1 MNHEY, CDR2 SVGAGI. V was shortened by 5 bases and J by 7 bases, with 17 bases between the two germline ends. The CDR3 here is CASSRRSKRGEKLFF. CDR3 sequence (DNA): TGTGCCAGCAGTCGCAGATCAAAAAGGGGTGAAAAACTGTTTTTT.

This chain connects TRBV6-5 to TRBJ2-5, with 8 bases identical to TRBD1. The germline CDR1 and CDR2 sequences are MNHEY and SVGAGI. The trim removed 2 bases at V and 9 bases at J, leaving 14 bases unmatched. The CDR3 totals 16 residues. The CDR3 here is CASSYGTGAPRSAQYF. The CDR3 DNA reads as TGTGCCAGCAGTTACGGGACAGGAGCCCCCAGGTCGGCCCAGTACTTC.

The rearrangement uses TRBV9 and TRBJ2-4; weak D call: TRBD2 (6 bases). Germline assignment: CDR1 SGDLS and CDR2 YYNGEE. This CDR3 is built from 18 residues. The ends were cut back, 3 bases at V and 1 base at J, with 20 bases in the middle. The CDR3 nucleotides read TGTGCCAGCAGCGCCCCGGCGGGAAGCGGAGGGGCCAAAAACATTCAGTACTTC. It is translated as CASSAPAGSGGAKNIQYF.

This chain joins TRBV4-3 and TRBJ2-2; D ambiguous. CDR3 length equals 15 residues. Trimming cost V 2 bases and J 2 bases, with 9 bases left between them. Germline V gene data show CDR1 as LGHNA and CDR2 as YSLEER. CDR3 residues: CASSQWALNTGELFF. The CDR3 bases are TGCGCCAGCAGCCAATGGGCTCTTAACACCGGGGAGCTGTTTTTT.

The V call is TRBV6-1, the J call TRBJ2-2; D is tentatively TRBD1 or TRBD2 (7 bases each). V lost 4 bases and J lost 3, with 15 bases in between. This CDR3 region has 16 residues. The germline V gene has CDR1 MNHNS and CDR2 SASEGT. The CDR3 reads CASSARQGGYTGELFF. The CDR3 region has the DNA TGTGCCAGCAGTGCCCGACAGGGAGGGTACACCGGGGAGCTGTTTTTT.

This rearrangement joins TRBV5-6 to TRBJ2-1; D is ambiguous. Germline CDR1 and CDR2: SGHDT and YYEEEE. The ends were cut back, 0 bases at V and 6 bases at J, with 13 bases in the middle. This CDR3 has 15 residues. Here the CDR3 DNA reads TGTGCCAGCAGCTTGGACCTAGTCATCCCCAATGAGCAGTTCTTC. Encoded protein: CASSLDLVIPNEQFF.

The J gene is TRBJ1-1, the V gene TRBV7-2, with D unclear. This CDR3 region has 12 residues. The germline CDR1 and CDR2 sequences are SGHTA and FQGNSA. The V end was cut by 6 bases, the J end by 3 bases, with 8 bases between. DNA for the CDR3: TGTGCCAGCAGTGTCGGGGACACTGAAGCTTTCTTT. Its translation: CASSVGDTEAFF.

This clone came up once. The chain uses TRBV21-1 and TRBJ2-2. TRBV21-1 is marked as a pseudogene. The CDR3 loop spans 15 amino acids. The DNA of the CDR3 is TGTGCCAGCTTCTTTCCCGGCTGGAACACCGGGGAGCTGTTTTTT. Translated: CASFFPGWNTGELFF.

The CDR3 nucleotides read TGTGCCAGCTGTCCCCAGGACAGGGGCCTCCGGGAGCAGTACTTC. Encoded protein: CASCPQDRGLREQYF. This sequence joins TRBV18 and TRBJ2-7; 9 nucleotides match TRBD1. V gave up 7 bases and J gave up 7 bases; unmatched junction bases: 14. Per the germline V gene, CDR1 is KGHSH and CDR2 is LQKENI. The CDR3 extends over 15 amino acids. The full variable domain, completed using reference TRBV18 and TRBJ2-7, is NAGVMQNPRHLVRRRGQEARLRCSPMKGHSHVYWYRQLPEEGLKFMVYLQKENIIDESGMPKERFSAEFPKEGPSILRIQQVVRGDSAAYFCASCPQDRGLREQYFGPGTRLTVT.